The TCR beta chain under discussion was sequenced for a study of shared clonotypes between healthy human individuals. Study conclusions and caveats: Among several donors, 4.5% to 5.5% of naive CD4 clonotypes were found in common.

With regard to this clone: What it binds is unknown.

Profiling relied on immunoSEQ multiplex PCR, and the TCRdb table lists in-frame clones only, not all of them. The sample consists of 740,000 or so clones, 60% to 75% of them appearing once. Trimming removed 2 bases from V and 2 bases from J; junction bases left unmatched: 10. Germline loops: CDR1 SGHDN, CDR2 FVKESK. CDR3 length: 18 amino acids. The specimen sequenced was memory CD4+ T cells sorted from blood. Described subset: CD45RA-negative fraction. V usage is TRBV14 and J usage is TRBJ2-5, with 11 positions matching TRBD1. The TCR sequence derives from a woman younger than 45 in good health. Written as DNA, the CDR3 is TGTGCCAGCAGCCAACACACGCCGGGACAGGGGGTACAAGAGACCCAGTACTTC. This sequence encodes CASSQHTPGQGVQETQYF. The entire variable domain, with the rest obtained from reference TRBV14 and TRBJ2-5, is as follows: EAGVTQFPSHSVIEKGQTVTLRCDPISGHDNLYWYRRVMGKEIKFLLHFVKESKQDESGMPNNRFLAERTGGTYSTLKVQPAELEDSGVYFCASSQHTPGQGVQETQYFGPGTRLLVL.